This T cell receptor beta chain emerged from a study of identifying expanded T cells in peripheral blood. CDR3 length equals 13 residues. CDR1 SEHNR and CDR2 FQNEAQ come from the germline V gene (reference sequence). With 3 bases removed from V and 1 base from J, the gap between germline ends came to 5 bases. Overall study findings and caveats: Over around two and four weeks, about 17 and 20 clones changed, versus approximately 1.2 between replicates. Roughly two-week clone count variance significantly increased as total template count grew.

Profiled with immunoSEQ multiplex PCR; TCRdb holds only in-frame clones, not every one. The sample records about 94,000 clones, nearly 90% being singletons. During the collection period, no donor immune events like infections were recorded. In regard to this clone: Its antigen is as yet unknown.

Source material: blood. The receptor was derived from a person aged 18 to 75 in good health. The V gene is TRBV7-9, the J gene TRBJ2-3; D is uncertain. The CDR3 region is CASSFLRTDTQYF. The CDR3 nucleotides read TGTGCCAGCAGCTTCCTTCGCACAGATACGCAGTATTTT.